The 20 T cell receptor beta chains presented below share a single source sample, sequenced in a study of cytomegalovirus exposure and HLA in healthy donors. TCRdb's copy holds only in-frame clones and misses some; the assay was immunoSEQ multiplex PCR. This sample has approximately 270,000 clones, with 65% to 90% found just once. Sequencing was done on a sample of PBMCs. These receptors were taken from a woman younger than 30 in good health and CMV-seronegative.

This sequence joins TRBV6-5 and TRBJ1-1, with 10 bases aligning to TRBD1. Trimming cost V 4 bases and J 0 bases; bases outside gene matches: 5. In germline, CDR1 is MNHEY, CDR2 SVGAGI. This CDR3 comprises 16 residues. Here the CDR3 reads CASSFGTGAMNTEAFF. DNA of the CDR3: TGTGCCAGCAGTTTCGGGACAGGGGCGATGAACACTGAAGCTTTCTTT.

This rearrangement joins TRBV30 to TRBJ2-5; no reliable D call. The germline V gene encodes CDR1 GTSNPN and CDR2 SVGIG (reference sequence). Trimming removed 2 bases from V and 4 bases from J, with 8 bases in between. The length of the CDR3 is 12 residues. DNA for the CDR3: TGTGCCTGGAGTCCCATTTTAGAGACCCAGTACTTC. Translating gives CAWSPILETQYF. Together with reference TRBV30 and TRBJ2-5, the CDR3 gives the full variable domain: SQTIHQWPATLVQPVGSPLSLECTVEGTSNPNLYWYRQAAGRGLQLLFYSVGIGQISSEVPQNLSASRPQDRQFILSSKKLLLSDSGFYLCAWSPILETQYFGPGTRLLVL.

Sample share makes this clone medium-sized. The chain combines TRBV28 with TRBJ2-5; possible D gene TRBD1, 6 bases. The CDR3 contains 15 residues. From germline, CDR1 is MDHEN and CDR2 SYDVKM. V was cut by 6 bases and J by 0 bases, with 14 bases left in between. CDR3 sequence (DNA): TGTGCCAGCAGACTCGGACAGCTAGACCAAGAGACCCAGTACTTC. Encoded protein: CASRLGQLDQETQYF.

V usage is TRBV7-9 and J usage is TRBJ1-2, with D possibly matching TRBD1 (5 bases). The CDR3 has 14 amino acids. Deletions cut 8 bases from V and 2 bases from J, with 15 bases between. Per the germline V gene, CDR1 is SEHNR and CDR2 is FQNEAQ (reference sequence). The CDR3 region is CASGKTGYNYGYTF. The CDR3 coding sequence is TGTGCCAGCGGAAAAACAGGTTACAACTATGGCTACACCTTC. The full variable domain, completed using reference TRBV7-9 and TRBJ1-2, is DTGVSQNPRHKITKRGQNVTFRCDPISEHNRLYWYRQTLGQGPEFLTYFQNEAQLEKSRLLSDRFSAERPKGSFSTLEIQRTEQGDSAMYLCASGKTGYNYGYTFGSGTRLTVV.

The chain has TRBV19 and TRBJ2-7; D might be TRBD1 (6 bases). The CDR3 has 15 amino acids. Germline CDR1 reads LNHDA; CDR2 reads SQIVND (reference sequence). V was cut by 1 base and J by 2 bases, with 12 bases left in between. The CDR3 spells CASSIGRGGTYEQYF. CDR3 sequence (DNA): TGTGCCAGTAGTATAGGCAGGGGTGGCACCTACGAGCAGTACTTC.

This clone was picked up one time. The chain recombines TRBV6-5 with TRBJ1-1, with TRBD1 matching over 11 bases. The CDR3 totals 16 residues. Germline loops: CDR1 MNHEY, CDR2 SVGAGI. The trim removed 2 bases at V and 5 bases at J, leaving 7 bases unmatched. In DNA, the CDR3 is TGTGCCAGCAGTTACCGCCCCGGGACAGGGGGGACTGAAGCTTTCTTT. It yields the protein CASSYRPGTGGTEAFF.

The J gene is TRBJ2-5, the V gene TRBV27; D uncertain. The ends were cut back, 3 bases at V and 1 base at J, with 9 bases in the middle. CDR3 length: 14 residues. CDR1 is MNHEY, CDR2 SMNVEV, per germline (reference sequence). CDR3 nucleotides: TGTGCCAGCAGTTTGTTTTCCTCCCAAGAGACCCAGTACTTC. It is translated as CASSLFSSQETQYF.

The chain combines TRBV5-6 with TRBJ1-2; a possible D gene is TRBD1 (6 bases). The germline V gene encodes CDR1 SGHDT and CDR2 YYEEEE. The CDR3 length is 15 residues. V was pared by 4 bases and J by 2 bases, with 15 bases between. CDR3 nucleotide sequence: TGTGCCAGCAGCCCGTTGGACAGATCCAACTATGGCTACACCTTC. This translates into CASSPLDRSNYGYTF.

This chain connects TRBV4-1 to TRBJ1-2; TRBD1 agrees at 8 bases. Per the germline V gene, CDR1 is MGHRA and CDR2 is YSYEKL. The CDR3 consists of 15 residues. Germline trimming cut 0 bases from V and 2 bases from J; bases unmatched to any gene: 2. The CDR3 here is CASSQERTGNYGYTF. Written as DNA, the CDR3 is TGCGCCAGCAGCCAAGAAAGGACAGGGAACTATGGCTACACCTTC.

This chain joins TRBV6-5 and TRBJ2-1, with TRBD2 matching over 8 bases. This CDR3 region has 14 residues. Germline assignment: CDR1 MNHEY and CDR2 SVGAGI. The junction had 5 bases not matched to a gene; V was cut back by 0 bases and J by 10 bases. CDR3 amino acids: CASSYSGGAREQFF. For the CDR3, the DNA is TGTGCCAGCAGTTACTCCGGGGGGGCAAGGGAGCAGTTCTTC.

This clone was seen only once. The V and J genes are TRBV7-8 and TRBJ2-7; 9 bases line up with TRBD1. CDR3 size: 14 residues. The germline gives CDR1 SGHVS, CDR2 FQNEAQ. J lost 9 bases, V lost 3 bases, and 9 bases had no gene match. CDR3 sequence reads: CASSFNGQGLGQYF. As DNA, the CDR3 is TGTGCCAGCAGCTTTAACGGACAGGGGTTAGGGCAGTACTTC. Filled out from reference TRBV7-8 and TRBJ2-7, the complete variable domain reads GAGVSQSPRYKVAKRGQDVALRCDPISGHVSLFWYQQALGQGPEFLTYFQNEAQLDKSGLPSDRFFAERPEGSVSTLKIQRTQQEDSAVYLCASSFNGQGLGQYFGPGTRLTVT.

The rearrangement joins TRBV19 to TRBJ1-1, with 7 bases matching TRBD1. The CDR3 is 18 residues long. Germline CDR1 LNHDA, CDR2 SQIVND (reference sequence). The trim removed 2 bases at V and 1 base at J, leaving 13 bases unmatched. The CDR3 here is CASSIPGYPRQGNTEAFF. As DNA, the CDR3 is TGTGCCAGTAGTATACCGGGGTATCCGAGACAGGGGAACACTGAAGCTTTCTTT.

This clone was seen a single time. The chain links TRBV27 to TRBJ2-7; tentative D call: TRBD2 (5 bases). The CDR3 covers 15 residues. Trimming shortened V by 2 bases and J by 5 bases, and 16 bases separated the two germline ends. Germline loops: CDR1 MNHEY, CDR2 SMNVEV (reference sequence). CDR3 loop: CASSLEGAFLDEQYF. In nucleotides, the CDR3 is TGTGCCAGCAGTTTAGAGGGAGCGTTCCTAGACGAGCAGTACTTC.

The V gene is TRBV19, the J gene TRBJ2-3; D gene uncertain. The CDR3 is 15 residues long. From germline, CDR1 is LNHDA and CDR2 SQIVND (reference sequence). Trimming took off 3 bases at V and 0 bases at J, with 10 bases between the two ends. The CDR3 spells CASSIVWASTDTQYF. For the CDR3, the DNA is TGTGCCAGTAGTATCGTGTGGGCTAGCACAGATACGCAGTATTTT. Full variable domain (remainder filled in from reference TRBV19 and TRBJ2-3): DGGITQSPKYLFRKEGQNVTLSCEQNLNHDAMYWYRQDPGQGLRLIYYSQIVNDFQKGDIAEGYSVSREKKESFPLTVTSAQKNPTAFYLCASSIVWASTDTQYFGPGTRLTVL.

The genes are TRBV28 and TRBJ1-1, with TRBD1 identical over 7 bases. The CDR3 totals 14 residues. The V segment lost 7 bases and the J segment 1 base; nucleotides outside the gene matches: 6. CDR1 and CDR2 from the germline V gene are MDHEN and SYDVKM. Here the CDR3 reads CASINRQGNTEAFF. CDR3 nucleotide sequence: TGTGCCAGCATTAACCGACAGGGGAACACTGAAGCTTTCTTT.

The rearrangement links TRBV19 to TRBJ2-5; TRBD2 agrees at 10 bases. Germline V gene sequence: CDR1 LNHDA, CDR2 SQIVND (reference sequence). The CDR3 length is 15 residues. V shed 5 bases, J shed 5 bases, and the junction held 8 bases outside the gene matches. This chain's CDR3 is CASSVVLAGVETQYF. The DNA for the CDR3 is TGTGCCAGTAGTGTTGTGCTAGCGGGAGTGGAGACCCAGTACTTC. The whole variable domain, filled in from reference TRBV19 and TRBJ2-5, reads DGGITQSPKYLFRKEGQNVTLSCEQNLNHDAMYWYRQDPGQGLRLIYYSQIVNDFQKGDIAEGYSVSREKKESFPLTVTSAQKNPTAFYLCASSVVLAGVETQYFGPGTRLLVL.

The chain is built from TRBV7-8 and TRBJ2-7; D might be TRBD1 (5 bases). V was pared by 7 bases and J by 0 bases, with 16 bases between. CDR3 length: 15 residues. The germline V gene has CDR1 SGHVS and CDR2 FQNEAQ. CDR3 region: CASTRVGALSYEQYF. CDR3 DNA sequence: TGTGCCAGCACCCGAGTTGGGGCCCTCTCCTACGAGCAGTACTTC.

This chain joins TRBV7-3 and TRBJ2-7; weak D call: TRBD2 (5 bases). This CDR3 has 15 residues. Trimming took off 0 bases at V and 0 bases at J, with 9 bases between the two ends. CDR1 SGHTA and CDR2 FQGTGA come from the germline V gene. This CDR3 reads CASSLTSGLSYEQYF. The CDR3 region has the DNA TGTGCCAGCAGCTTAACCAGCGGACTCTCCTACGAGCAGTACTTC. The whole variable domain, filled in from reference TRBV7-3 and TRBJ2-7, reads GAGVSQTPSNKVTEKGKYVELRCDPISGHTALYWYRQSLGQGPEFLIYFQGTGAADDSGLPNDRFFAVRPEGSVSTLKIQRTERGDSAVYLCASSLTSGLSYEQYFGPGTRLTVT.

The V gene is TRBV7-7, the J gene TRBJ2-5; maybe TRBD2 (5 bases). The V gene's germline CDR1 is SSHAT and CDR2 FNYEAQ (reference sequence). Trimming removed 7 bases at V and 5 bases at J, with 14 bases between. The length of the CDR3 is 13 residues. The chain's CDR3 is CASTRTLGETQYF. Written as DNA, the CDR3 is TGTGCCAGCACCAGGACTCTCGGGGAGACCCAGTACTTC.

The J gene is TRBJ2-1, the V gene TRBV10-3, with 16 bases that match TRBD2. Trimming removed 7 bases from V and 15 bases from J; junction bases left unmatched: 9. The CDR3 loop spans 14 amino acids. The germline CDR1 and CDR2 sequences are ENHRY and SYGVKD. This CDR3 is CAINKGLAGGPGFF. As DNA, the CDR3 is TGTGCCATCAATAAGGGACTAGCGGGGGGGCCAGGGTTCTTC.